This T cell receptor beta chain was sequenced in a study of cytomegalovirus exposure and HLA in healthy donors. General study points: It was 150 to 200 TCR beta chains that were listed as cytomegalovirus-associated. In a later analysis, several top co-occurrence clusters appeared linked to parvovirus B19, influenza, CMV and Epstein-Barr virus. It was taken for granted in presence/absence analyses that sequencing depth across donors was roughly uniform.

Researchers ran the PCR with 60 Vbeta and 13 Jbeta primers. Clones were read by immunoSEQ multiplex PCR, and TCRdb kept only the in-frame ones, dropping some. The table shows about 130,000 clones, with around 72% occurring only once. Turning to this clone: The antigen remains unidentified.

This TCR derives from a human donor in good health. The sequencing sample was made of PBMCs.

CDR3 coding DNA: TGTGCCAGCTCACCGCAGTCAATACAGGGAAATGAAGCTTTCTTT. Protein product: CASSPQSIQGNEAFF. The chain employs TRBV18 and TRBJ1-1; tentative D call: TRBD1 (6 bases). Trimming cost V 3 bases and J 7 bases, with 18 bases left between them. The germline CDR1 and CDR2 sequences are KGHSH and LQKENI. The CDR3 has 15 residues.